These 13 T cell receptor beta chains were all obtained from the same sample, sequenced in a study of shared clonotypes between healthy human individuals. The protocol was immunoSEQ multiplex PCR, while the TCRdb copy is restricted to in-frame clones and leaves out a portion. The table records roughly 2.6 million clones, more than 80% of them present only once. The sequenced material came from naive CD4+ T cells sorted from blood. The sample's subset: CD45RA+ positively selected. Source of these receptors: a man in his late teens or twenties in good health.

V is TRBV11-3 and J is TRBJ2-2; possible D gene TRBD1, 6 bases. The germline V gene has CDR1 SGHNT and CDR2 YENEEA. The CDR3 covers 17 residues. The germline V and J ends were trimmed by 1 base and 0 bases, with 12 bases remaining between them. CDR3 sequence reads: CASSLGSGTTNTGELFF. The CDR3 DNA is TGTGCCAGCAGCTTAGGTTCCGGGACAACGAACACCGGGGAGCTGTTTTTT.

The chain combines TRBV9 with TRBJ1-3; 7 nucleotides line up with TRBD1. V lost 4 bases, J lost 4 bases, and 17 bases stayed unmatched. The V gene's germline CDR1 is SGDLS and CDR2 YYNGEE. This CDR3 contains 18 residues. The CDR3 nucleotides read TGTGCCAGCAGCCTCCAATCCCCCACAGGGGTCGCCGGAAACACCATATATTTT. It is translated as CASSLQSPTGVAGNTIYF.

The chain joins TRBV5-1 to TRBJ1-1; D is possibly TRBD1 (6 bases). This CDR3 has 15 amino acids. Trimming left V 6 bases short and J 0 bases short, with 15 bases between. Germline V gene lookup returns CDR1 SGHRS and CDR2 YFSETQ. CDR3 sequence (DNA): TGCGCCAGCACCACACAGGGAATTATGAACACTGAAGCTTTCTTT. This codes for CASTTQGIMNTEAFF.

The rearrangement joins TRBV4-1 to TRBJ2-1; D gene ambiguous. Looked up from germline, CDR1 is MGHRA and CDR2 is YSYEKL. Deletions cut 3 bases from V and 9 bases from J, with 15 bases between. There are 14 residues in the CDR3. CDR3 in amino acids: CASSHFMARFEQFF. Here the CDR3 DNA reads TGCGCCAGCAGCCACTTCATGGCACGGTTTGAGCAGTTCTTC.

The rearrangement links TRBV27 to TRBJ1-6; D ambiguous. Trimming removed 3 bases at V and 7 bases at J, with 10 bases between. This CDR3 is 14 amino acids long. Germline V lookup: CDR1 MNHEY, CDR2 SMNVEV (reference sequence). In DNA form, the CDR3 reads TGTGCCAGCAGTTTCAGGACGGAGAATTCACCCCTCCACTTT. Translating gives CASSFRTENSPLHF.

This chain joins TRBV5-4 and TRBJ2-3, with 11 nucleotides matching TRBD2. Unmatched junction bases numbered 3, after V lost 0 bases and J lost 0 bases. The germline V gene has CDR1 SGHNT and CDR2 YYREEE (reference sequence). CDR3 length: 17 amino acids. The CDR3 here is CASSLAGTSGSTDTQYF. The CDR3 coding sequence is TGTGCCAGCAGCTTGGCCGGGACTAGCGGTAGCACAGATACGCAGTATTTT. Complete variable domain (other parts from reference TRBV5-4 and TRBJ2-3): ETGVTQSPTHLIKTRGQQVTLRCSSQSGHNTVSWYQQALGQGPQFIFQYYREEENGRGNFPPRFSGLQFPNYSSELNVNALELDDSALYLCASSLAGTSGSTDTQYFGPGTRLTVL.

V gene TRBV30 combines with J gene TRBJ2-2; perhaps TRBD1 as D (6 bases). V gave up 0 bases and J gave up 4 bases, with 9 bases separating them. The CDR3 loop spans 14 amino acids. Germline-derived CDR1 and CDR2 are GTSNPN and SVGIG (reference sequence). CDR3 DNA sequence: TGTGCCTGGAGTGTACAGGGAGTCACCGGGGAGCTGTTTTTT. Protein product: CAWSVQGVTGELFF. Complete variable domain (other parts from reference TRBV30 and TRBJ2-2): SQTIHQWPATLVQPVGSPLSLECTVEGTSNPNLYWYRQAAGRGLQLLFYSVGIGQISSEVPQNLSASRPQDRQFILSSKKLLLSDSGFYLCAWSVQGVTGELFFGEGSRLTVL.

The chain joins TRBV18 to TRBJ2-5, with TRBD2 matching over 9 bases. Germline CDR1 reads KGHSH; CDR2 reads LQKENI. CDR3 length: 14 residues. Trimming cost V 3 bases and J 5 bases; bases outside gene matches: 4. The CDR3: CASSPSGSFETQYF. CDR3 coding DNA: TGTGCCAGCTCACCTAGCGGGAGTTTTGAGACCCAGTACTTC.

The chain recombines TRBV6-1 with TRBJ2-1; TRBD1 might be the D (6 bases). V dropped 6 bases and J dropped 6 bases, with 12 bases sitting between them. The germline gives CDR1 MNHNS, CDR2 SASEGT. The CDR3 extends over 13 amino acids. The CDR3 loop is CASRREGGNEQFF. The CDR3 region has the DNA TGTGCCAGCAGGCGAGAAGGGGGCAATGAGCAGTTCTTC.

A note on this clone: This same CDR3 is encoded by further DNA sequences in the sample. The rearrangement links TRBV4-1 to TRBJ2-6; D is ambiguous. This CDR3 has 15 residues. Germline CDR1 and CDR2: MGHRA and YSYEKL. The V gene lost 1 base and the J gene lost 1 base, with 5 bases spanning the gap. The CDR3 here is CASSQGISGANVLTF. CDR3 bases: TGCGCCAGCAGCCAAGGGATATCTGGGGCCAACGTCCTGACTTTC.

Points on this clone: The same CDR3 also results from other DNA sequences found in this sample. The chain is built from TRBV5-1 and TRBJ2-2, with 7 bases lining up with TRBD1. Per the germline V gene, CDR1 is SGHRS and CDR2 is YFSETQ. After removal of 0 bases from V and 0 bases from J, the junction contained 2 bases not matched to a gene. The CDR3 runs to 16 residues. The DNA for the CDR3 is TGCGCCAGCAGCTTGGTCGGGACAGCGAACACCGGGGAGCTGTTTTTT. It is translated as CASSLVGTANTGELFF.

This chain joins TRBV19 and TRBJ2-1; 9 bases fit TRBD1. After removal of 3 bases from V and 9 bases from J, the junction contained 12 bases not matched to a gene. This CDR3 region has 16 residues. Germline values: CDR1 LNHDA, CDR2 SQIVND (reference sequence). The chain's CDR3 is CASSINRGRYNGEQFF. The CDR3 DNA follows: TGTGCCAGTAGTATTAACAGGGGGCGTTACAACGGTGAGCAGTTCTTC.

V and J are TRBV7-9 and TRBJ2-7, with 12 bases lining up with TRBD2. V shed 5 bases, J shed 5 bases, and the junction held 7 bases outside the gene matches. The CDR3 spans 15 residues. Germline V gene data show CDR1 as SEHNR and CDR2 as FQNEAQ (reference sequence). This chain's CDR3 is CASSPSGRASDEQYF. For the CDR3, the DNA is TGTGCCAGCAGCCCTAGCGGGAGGGCCTCTGACGAGCAGTACTTC.